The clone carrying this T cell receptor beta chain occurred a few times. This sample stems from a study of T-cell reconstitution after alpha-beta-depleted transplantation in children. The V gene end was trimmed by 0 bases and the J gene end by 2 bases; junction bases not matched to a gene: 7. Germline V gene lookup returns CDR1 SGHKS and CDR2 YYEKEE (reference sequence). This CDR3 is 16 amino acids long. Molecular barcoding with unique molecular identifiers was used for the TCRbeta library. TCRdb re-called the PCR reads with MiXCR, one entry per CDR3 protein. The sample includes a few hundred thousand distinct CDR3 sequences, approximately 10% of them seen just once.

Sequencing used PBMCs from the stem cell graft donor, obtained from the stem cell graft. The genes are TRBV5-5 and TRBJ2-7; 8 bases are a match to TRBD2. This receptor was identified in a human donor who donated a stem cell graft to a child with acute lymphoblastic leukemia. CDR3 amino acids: CASSLAGGRGAYEQYF. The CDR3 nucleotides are TGTGCCAGCAGCTTGGCCGGAGGGCGGGGGGCCTACGAGCAGTACTTC.